The clone carrying this T cell receptor beta chain was seen repeatedly, ten times or more. What it binds is unknown. V lost 3 bases and J 6 bases, leaving 11 bases between the germline ends. CDR1 is MNHEY and CDR2 is SMNVEV in the germline V gene (reference sequence). The CDR3 is 13 amino acids. The data belong to a study of neurological immune-mediated disorders. Study-wide results and caveats: No CDR3 amino acid sequences recurred among expanded clones across subjects, suggesting private repertoires in all groups. Expansion of TCR clones was greatest in HTLV-1-associated myelopathy and smallest in multiple sclerosis, where it fell below that of healthy controls.

TCRdb re-derived calls from the 5' RACE reads in MiXCR, one entry per CDR3 protein. The repertoire has under 75,000 distinct CDR3 sequences, 2.5% to 4% of them found once; the top ten carry about 5%. This clonotype was sampled from a woman aged 45-65 years with multiple sclerosis. The rearrangement uses TRBV27 and TRBJ2-5; no reliable D call. The sequenced sample consisted of PBMCs. The CDR3 nucleotides are TGTGCCAGCAGTTTTTCCCCCTGGAAGACCCAGTACTTC. This translates into CASSFSPWKTQYF.